The clone carrying this T cell receptor (beta chain) was counted many times. This CDR3 has 15 amino acids. The germline V gene encodes CDR1 SGHTA and CDR2 FQGNSA. V lost 5 bases and J 6 bases, leaving 19 bases between the germline ends. The sample belongs to a study of regulatory T cells in long-lasting Graves disease. The time point was: newly diagnosed GD, antithyroid drugs for less than 3 months. From PBMCs, RNA was extracted and then used to make the TCR library. Building of the TCR beta libraries involved iRepertoire HTBI primers and Arm-PCR of CDR3 regions. TCRdb reanalysed the multiplex PCR reads using MiXCR and keeps one entry per CDR3 protein. The sample has under 250,000 distinct CDR3 sequences; 20% are singletons.

The rearrangement links TRBV7-2 to TRBJ1-1, with D unresolved. The sample here was peripheral blood mononuclear cells (PBMCs), taken at new diagnosis, from a patient treated with antithyroid drugs. This receptor was obtained from a female donor with Graves disease. For the CDR3, the DNA is TGTGCCAGCAGCCCTGATTACGTGGGGTCGGCTGAAGCTTTCTTT. Residues: CASSPDYVGSAEAFF.